One and the same sample provided the 30 T cell receptor beta chains below, sequenced in a study of OX40 agonist ivuxolimab in advanced cancers. Sequencing was performed with immunoSEQ multiplex PCR; in TCRdb, only in-frame clones are kept and a portion is missing. The data contain approximately 50,000 clones, approximately 86% of them seen just once; the ten biggest clones take up approximately 14%. Sequenced material: CD4+ or CD8+ T cells sorted from blood, taken in a trial of the OX40 agonist ivuxolimab. Receptor source: an adult with an advanced solid tumor such as melanoma, head and neck, liver or kidney cancer.

The chain joins TRBV6-1 to TRBJ1-1, with D possibly matching TRBD1 (5 bases). Germline-derived CDR1 and CDR2 are MNHNS and SASEGT. This CDR3 is built from 12 residues. The ends were cut back, 10 bases at V and 4 bases at J, with 13 bases in the middle. The CDR3 DNA reads TGTGCCACCCAATCGGGGGGCACTGAAGCTTTCTTT. Its protein is CATQSGGTEAFF.

The chain has TRBV7-3 and TRBJ2-3; no clear D gene. Germline-derived CDR1 and CDR2 are SGHTA and FQGTGA. Deletions cut 1 base from V and 5 bases from J, with 7 bases between. CDR3 length: 13 residues. The CDR3 here is CASSLSPGDTQYF. In nucleotides, the CDR3 is TGTGCCAGCAGCTTAAGTCCGGGAGATACGCAGTATTTT. Variable domain in full (rest from reference TRBV7-3 and TRBJ2-3): GAGVSQTPSNKVTEKGKYVELRCDPISGHTALYWYRQSLGQGPEFLIYFQGTGAADDSGLPNDRFFAVRPEGSVSTLKIQRTERGDSAVYLCASSLSPGDTQYFGPGTRLTVL.

This clone was picked up one time. The chain has TRBV29-1 and TRBJ2-1; D unclear. V was shortened by 8 bases and J by 7 bases, with 9 bases between the two germline ends. Germline-derived CDR1 and CDR2 are SQVTM and ANQGSEA. This CDR3 has 10 residues. CDR3 nucleotide sequence: TGCAGCCCTAACAATAATGAGCAGTTCTTC. This sequence encodes CSPNNNEQFF.

The chain employs TRBV6-6 and TRBJ2-1, with TRBD2 matching over 13 bases. The length of the CDR3 is 14 residues. Per germline, CDR1 MNHNY and CDR2 SVGAGI (reference sequence). The trim removed 8 bases at V and 7 bases at J, leaving 5 bases unmatched. CDR3 in amino acids: CASRLAGGYNEQFF. The DNA for the CDR3 is TGTGCCAGCCGACTAGCGGGAGGTTATAATGAGCAGTTCTTC.

The gene calls are TRBV28 and TRBJ1-2; D not certain. V gave up 1 base and J gave up 4 bases, with 10 bases separating them. The CDR3 covers 14 residues. Germline loops: CDR1 MDHEN, CDR2 SYDVKM. The CDR3: CASSLYSPSYGYTF. The CDR3, as DNA: TGTGCCAGCAGTTTATACAGCCCCTCCTATGGCTACACCTTC.

This clone was counted once. The chain combines TRBV7-9 with TRBJ2-3; 10 nucleotides line up with TRBD2. The CDR3 extends over 15 amino acids. V was pared by 3 bases and J by 1 base, with 1 base of the junction left unmatched. Per the germline V gene, CDR1 is SEHNR and CDR2 is FQNEAQ (reference sequence). CDR3 loop: CASSFGLAGTDTQYF. For the CDR3, the DNA is TGTGCCAGCAGCTTTGGACTAGCGGGCACAGATACGCAGTATTTT.

CDR3 nucleotide sequence: TGTGCCACCAGTAAAGTCGGACAGGGGGGAGACGAGCAGTACTTC. This sequence encodes CATSKVGQGGDEQYF. The chain carries TRBV15 and TRBJ2-7; 10 nucleotides line up with TRBD1. The V and J ends lost 6 bases and 5 bases, in that order; junction bases with no gene match: 10. The germline CDR1 and CDR2 sequences are LNHNV and YYDKDF (reference sequence). CDR3 length: 15 residues.

The chain links TRBV10-3 to TRBJ2-1; TRBD2 aligns across 14 bases. J lost 6 bases, V lost 6 bases, and 10 bases had no gene match. The CDR3 extends over 17 amino acids. Germline values: CDR1 ENHRY, CDR2 SYGVKD. The CDR3 DNA reads TGTGCCATCAGGGCCGGACTAGCGGGAGGTTTTAGCAATGAGCAGTTCTTC. Its translation: CAIRAGLAGGFSNEQFF.

CDR3 DNA: TGTGCCATCAGCCACCTGAGGGAGCGGGAGGGCGGGGAGACCCAGTACTTC. It encodes CAISHLREREGGETQYF. The rearrangement uses TRBV10-3 and TRBJ2-5, with 10 bases that match TRBD2. The CDR3 consists of 17 residues. Germline V gene data show CDR1 as ENHRY and CDR2 as SYGVKD. The junction had 15 bases not matched to a gene; V was cut back by 6 bases and J by 5 bases.

The chain links TRBV30 to TRBJ2-1; TRBD2 aligns across 10 bases. J was trimmed by 7 bases and V by 3 bases; bases with no gene match: 6. The CDR3 spans 14 residues. Germline CDR1 is GTSNPN and CDR2 is SVGIG (reference sequence). The CDR3 loop reads CAWRVSSGRNEQFF. The CDR3 bases are TGTGCCTGGAGGGTCTCTAGCGGGAGAAATGAGCAGTTCTTC. The complete variable domain, with remaining parts taken from reference TRBV30 and TRBJ2-1, reads SQTIHQWPATLVQPVGSPLSLECTVEGTSNPNLYWYRQAAGRGLQLLFYSVGIGQISSEVPQNLSASRPQDRQFILSSKKLLLSDSGFYLCAWRVSSGRNEQFFGPGTRLTVL.

This chain's CDR3 is CASSSVSGSTISSYEQYF. In nucleotides, the CDR3 is TGTGCCAGCAGCTCTGTAAGCGGGAGCACTATAAGCTCCTACGAGCAGTACTTC. V and J are TRBV5-4 and TRBJ2-7; 8 nucleotides match TRBD2. J gave up 0 bases and V 3 bases, and 14 bases lay outside the gene matches. CDR3 length equals 18 residues. The V gene's germline CDR1 is SGHNT and CDR2 YYREEE (reference sequence).

The V call is TRBV18, the J call TRBJ1-1, with D perhaps matching TRBD1 (5 bases). The germline V and J ends were trimmed by 3 bases and 2 bases, with 13 bases remaining between them. The germline CDR1 and CDR2 sequences are KGHSH and LQKENI. The CDR3 runs to 15 residues. The CDR3 region has the DNA TGTGCCAGCTCACCCACGGGGTGGGGCAACACTGAAGCTTTCTTT. This gives the protein CASSPTGWGNTEAFF.

The chain recombines TRBV6-6 with TRBJ1-1; 9 bases match TRBD1. Germline-derived CDR1 and CDR2 are MNHNY and SVGAGI (reference sequence). The CDR3 extends over 14 amino acids. Trimming cost V 8 bases and J 8 bases; bases outside gene matches: 12. In DNA, the CDR3 is TGTGCCAGCCGGGCTCTCCGGGACAGGGACGAAGCTTTCTTT. Translating gives CASRALRDRDEAFF.

This chain links TRBV28 with TRBJ1-1; the D gene is possibly TRBD1 (5 bases). Germline CDR1 is MDHEN and CDR2 is SYDVKM. The CDR3 has 13 amino acids. Trimming shortened V by 6 bases and J by 4 bases, and 12 bases separated the two germline ends. DNA of the CDR3: TGTGCCAGCAGATTACCCCAGGGCACTGAAGCTTTCTTT. Amino acids: CASRLPQGTEAFF. Variable domain in full (rest from reference TRBV28 and TRBJ1-1): DVKVTQSSRYLVKRTGEKVFLECVQDMDHENMFWYRQDPGLGLRLIYFSYDVKMKEKGDIPEGYSVSREKKERFSLILESASTNQTSMYLCASRLPQGTEAFFGQGTRLTVV.

J is TRBJ1-1 and V is TRBV10-3; D gene ambiguous. Germline V gene lookup returns CDR1 ENHRY and CDR2 SYGVKD. With 9 bases removed from V and 1 base from J, the gap between germline ends came to 12 bases. The CDR3 sequence is 13 residues long. The CDR3 sequence is CAIQESGNTEAFF. CDR3 coding DNA: TGTGCCATTCAAGAGTCGGGGAACACTGAAGCTTTCTTT.

This clone appeared once. The chain links TRBV5-1 to TRBJ2-1; no clear D gene. Trimming stripped 2 bases from V and 1 base from J, with 28 bases between. The CDR3 covers 21 residues. CDR1 and CDR2 (germline): SGHRS, YFSETQ. The CDR3 DNA is TGCGCCAGCAGCTTAGGAGACAACCTTTGGGCTCGGGCGCCTTCCTACAATGAGCAGTTCTTC. This encodes CASSLGDNLWARAPSYNEQFF. Supplemented by reference TRBV5-1 and TRBJ2-1, the full variable domain reads KAGVTQTPRYLIKTRGQQVTLSCSPISGHRSVSWYQQTPGQGLQFLFEYFSETQRNKGNFPGRFSGRQFSNSRSEMNVSTLELGDSALYLCASSLGDNLWARAPSYNEQFFGPGTRLTVL.

The chain carries TRBV10-2 and TRBJ1-2, with D hard to call. The CDR3 extends over 13 amino acids. V lost 5 bases and J lost 7, with 14 bases in between. Germline V gives CDR1 WSHSY, CDR2 SAAADI. CDR3 residues: CASSPLGEAGYTF. The CDR3 DNA follows: TGCGCCAGCAGTCCACTAGGCGAGGCTGGCTACACCTTC.

The V gene is TRBV4-1, the J gene TRBJ1-4; no reliable D call. V gave up 4 bases and J gave up 5 bases, with 17 bases separating them. CDR3 size: 16 residues. Germline CDR1 MGHRA, CDR2 YSYEKL. The CDR3 bases are TGCGCCAGCAGCCCGGGAGACGACGGTTGGAATGAAAAACTGTTTTTT. It yields the protein CASSPGDDGWNEKLFF.

The J gene is TRBJ2-3, the V gene TRBV6-6; maybe TRBD2 (6 bases). The germline V gene has CDR1 MNHNY and CDR2 SVGAGI (reference sequence). V lost 5 bases and J lost 0, with 12 bases in between. CDR3 size: 15 residues. CDR3 in amino acids: CASSRLVRSTDTQYF. The CDR3 DNA is TGTGCCAGCAGTCGACTAGTGCGGAGCACAGATACGCAGTATTTT.

V usage is TRBV6-6 and J usage is TRBJ1-3, with unresolved D. V was cut by 6 bases and J by 1 base, with 13 bases left in between. Germline lookup yields CDR1 MNHNY and CDR2 SVGAGI (reference sequence). The CDR3 is made up of 15 amino acids. The DNA of the CDR3 is TGTGCCAGCAGGTCCGTTTCCCAATCTGGAAACACCATATATTTT. Its translation: CASRSVSQSGNTIYF.

As regards this clone: Distinct nucleotide sequences in the sample also encode this CDR3. This chain links TRBV19 with TRBJ2-1, with a possible D match to TRBD2 (6 bases). In germline, CDR1 is LNHDA, CDR2 SQIVND (reference sequence). Trimming took off 4 bases at V and 2 bases at J, with 9 bases between the two ends. This CDR3 is 14 amino acids long. The CDR3 region has the DNA TGTGCCAGTAGTAGGGCGGGACCCTACAATGAGCAGTTCTTC. It translates to CASSRAGPYNEQFF.

J is TRBJ2-7 and V is TRBV28, with no clear D. Germline CDR1 reads MDHEN; CDR2 reads SYDVKM. The CDR3 contains 11 residues. V lost 2 bases and J lost 7, with 6 bases in between. CDR3 loop: CASSLQREQYF. The DNA of the CDR3 is TGTGCCAGCAGTTTACAGAGGGAGCAGTACTTC.

Concerning this clone itself: Different DNA sequences within this sample yield the same CDR3. This sequence joins TRBV6-6 and TRBJ2-7; TRBD1 might be the D (6 bases). The CDR3 is 15 residues long. Per germline, CDR1 MNHNY and CDR2 SVGAGI (reference sequence). V was pared by 0 bases and J by 3 bases, with 12 bases between. The CDR3 here is CASSYSGGGFYEQYF. Written as DNA, the CDR3 is TGTGCCAGCAGTTACTCAGGGGGTGGATTCTACGAGCAGTACTTC.

The J gene is TRBJ2-2, the V gene TRBV5-6, with 7 nucleotides matching TRBD2. The J segment lost 9 bases and the V segment lost 9 bases, leaving 17 bases of the junction unmatched. Germline V gives CDR1 SGHDT, CDR2 YYEEEE. The CDR3 is 15 amino acids. CDR3 amino acids: CATNLRREQSRELFF. The CDR3 DNA is TGTGCCACCAACCTCAGGCGGGAGCAAAGTAGGGAGCTGTTTTTT.

V and J are TRBV2 and TRBJ1-6; 8 positions agree with TRBD1. CDR1 is SNHLY and CDR2 is FYNNEI in the germline V gene. The CDR3 covers 15 residues. V trimming: 8 bases; J trimming: 7 bases; junction bases outside the gene matches: 10. CDR3: CASAYQGARNSPLHF. In nucleotides, the CDR3 is TGTGCCAGCGCCTACCAGGGGGCGCGGAATTCACCCCTCCACTTT. The variable domain in full, completed from reference TRBV2 and TRBJ1-6, reads EPEVTQTPSHQVTQMGQEVILRCVPISNHLYFYWYRQILGQKVEFLVSFYNNEISEKSEIFDDQFSVERPDGSNFTLKIRSTKLEDSAMYFCASAYQGARNSPLHFGNGTRLTVT.

Written as DNA, the CDR3 is TGTGCCAGCAGCGACCTAGCGGAGCAGTTCTTC. Amino acids: CASSDLAEQFF. The chain is built from TRBV9 and TRBJ2-1; D may be TRBD2 (6 bases). The CDR3 has 11 residues. Trimming stripped 3 bases from V and 10 bases from J, with 8 bases between. Per germline, CDR1 SGDLS and CDR2 YYNGEE. Full variable domain (outside the CDR3, taken from reference TRBV9 and TRBJ2-1): DSGVTQTPKHLITATGQRVTLRCSPRSGDLSVYWYQQSLDQGLQFLIQYYNGEERAKGNILERFSAQQFPDLHSELNLSSLELGDSALYFCASSDLAEQFFGPGTRLTVL.

V is TRBV7-8 and J is TRBJ2-1; 9 bases are shared with TRBD2. The CDR3 has 20 residues. Germline V lookup: CDR1 SGHVS, CDR2 FQNEAQ. The V and J ends lost 5 bases and 3 bases, in that order; junction bases with no gene match: 20. CDR3 residues: CASSGGVGSGSGGIYNEQFF. CDR3 nucleotides: TGTGCCAGCAGCGGGGGTGTGGGTAGCGGGAGTGGGGGAATCTACAATGAGCAGTTCTTC.

This chain joins TRBV13 and TRBJ2-7; TRBD1 matches 8 bases. CDR1 PRHDT and CDR2 FYEKMQ come from the germline V gene (reference sequence). This CDR3 has 16 amino acids. After removal of 4 bases from V and 7 bases from J, the junction contained 15 bases not matched to a gene. In DNA form, the CDR3 reads TGTGCCAGCAGCTCTAGGGCCGGGACAGGAAGGGCAGAGCAGTACTTC. It encodes CASSSRAGTGRAEQYF.

V usage is TRBV18 and J usage is TRBJ2-7; 10 bases are a match to TRBD2. Germline CDR1 reads KGHSH; CDR2 reads LQKENI. The V and J ends lost 0 bases and 5 bases, in that order; junction bases with no gene match: 4. The CDR3 sequence is 15 residues long. For the CDR3, the DNA is TGTGCCAGCTCACCACCGAGAGGACTAGCGGACGAGCAGTACTTC. It specifies CASSPPRGLADEQYF.

The rearrangement links TRBV7-9 to TRBJ2-3; D unresolved. Germline CDR1 reads SEHNR; CDR2 reads FQNEAQ (reference sequence). The CDR3 spans 14 residues. Trimming took 2 bases from V and 1 from J, leaving 7 bases between them. CDR3 nucleotides: TGTGCCAGCAGCTTACTCAGACGCACAGATACGCAGTATTTT. This translates into CASSLLRRTDTQYF. Using reference TRBV7-9 and TRBJ2-3 for the parts outside the CDR3, the full variable domain is DTGVSQNPRHKITKRGQNVTFRCDPISEHNRLYWYRQTLGQGPEFLTYFQNEAQLEKSRLLSDRFSAERPKGSFSTLEIQRTEQGDSAMYLCASSLLRRTDTQYFGPGTRLTVL.